This TCR beta chain was sequenced for a study of cytomegalovirus exposure and HLA in healthy donors. J lost 4 bases, V lost 6 bases, and 5 bases had no gene match. Germline-derived CDR1 and CDR2 are LNHDA and SQIVND (reference sequence). The CDR3 is 13 residues long. The PCR had 60 Vbeta and 13 Jbeta primers. Using immunoSEQ multiplex PCR, the repertoire was profiled, and TCRdb retains in-frame clones only, with some absent. In the table there are 75,000 to 100,000 clones, around 80% of which are singletons. This clone has only a few counts. The chain carries TRBV19 and TRBJ1-1; the match to TRBD1 covers 7 bases. The specimen sequenced was PBMCs. The source is a man aged 55 to 70 in good health and CMV-seropositive. CDR3 nucleotide sequence: TGTGCCAGTAGGAGGGGGCTGAGCACTGAAGCTTTCTTT. This encodes CASRRGLSTEAFF.